The 32 T cell receptor beta chains below were found in one sample sequenced in a study of a mutant IDH1 vaccine in newly diagnosed glioma. Time point here: week 47, end of study. Vaccination comprised doses that each held 300 ug of mutant IDH1 20-mer peptide, plus topical imiquimod. These receptors' antigens are unknown. This table comes from immunoSEQ multiplex PCR, and its TCRdb copy is limited to in-frame clones, with some not included. This sample has around 40,000 clones, with around 82% found just once. This sample comprised PBMCs, obtained from a glioma patient whose treatment included an IDH1 peptide vaccine. All receptors come from a man between 18 and 35 years old with glioma. Some clones in this sample may be carry-over from other donors' samples.

This chain links TRBV19 with TRBJ2-7, with a tentative D call TRBD1 (6 bases). The CDR3 contains 14 residues. Germline V lookup: CDR1 LNHDA, CDR2 SQIVND (reference sequence). Trimming took off 3 bases at V and 2 bases at J, with 11 bases between the two ends. The CDR3 sequence is CASSISGQTYEQYF. The CDR3 region has the DNA TGTGCCAGTAGTATTTCCGGACAGACCTACGAGCAGTACTTC.

The chain couples TRBV5-4 to TRBJ2-5, with D perhaps assigned TRBD1 or TRBD2 (5 bases each). V dropped 0 bases and J dropped 1 base, with 13 bases sitting between them. The germline CDR1 and CDR2 sequences are SGHNT and YYREEE (reference sequence). The CDR3 length is 16 residues. The CDR3 here is CASSLGGRGVQETQYF. Here the CDR3 DNA reads TGTGCCAGCAGCTTGGGGGGTCGGGGCGTCCAAGAGACCCAGTACTTC.

The sample holds a few counts of this clone. The rearrangement links TRBV27 to TRBJ1-1; 7 bases map to TRBD1. Germline V lookup: CDR1 MNHEY, CDR2 SMNVEV (reference sequence). V trimming: 0 bases; J trimming: 5 bases; junction bases outside the gene matches: 3. The CDR3 extends over 14 amino acids. Here the CDR3 reads CASSLSAGGTEAFF. DNA of the CDR3: TGTGCCAGCAGTTTATCAGCAGGGGGGACTGAAGCTTTCTTT.

This rearrangement joins TRBV27 to TRBJ1-2; D possibly corresponds to TRBD1 (6 bases). Per the germline V gene, CDR1 is MNHEY and CDR2 is SMNVEV (reference sequence). Trimming took 5 bases from V and 7 from J, leaving 20 bases between them. The CDR3 contains 15 residues. CDR3 sequence: CASSPSAGGWGGYTF. CDR3 nucleotides: TGTGCCAGCAGTCCCTCGGCCGGGGGCTGGGGTGGCTACACCTTC.

The chain is built from TRBV27 and TRBJ1-1, with TRBD1 matching 7 bases. The V gene's germline CDR1 is MNHEY and CDR2 SMNVEV (reference sequence). V shed 5 bases and J 3 bases; nucleotides not matched to a gene: 9. The CDR3 has 15 amino acids. This CDR3 is CASSPQQGWHTEAFF. CDR3 in DNA: TGTGCCAGCAGTCCCCAACAGGGGTGGCACACTGAAGCTTTCTTT.

This chain links TRBV11-2 with TRBJ1-1; D unclear. The germline V gene encodes CDR1 SGHAT and CDR2 FQNNGV. V gave up 3 bases and J gave up 0 bases, with 8 bases separating them. CDR3 size: 14 residues. The CDR3 loop is CASSFGVLNTEAFF. Here the CDR3 DNA reads TGTGCCAGCAGCTTTGGGGTGCTGAACACTGAAGCTTTCTTT.

The chain couples TRBV4-2 to TRBJ2-2, with D unclear. Germline V gene lookup returns CDR1 LGHNA and CDR2 YNFKEQ. The CDR3 has 13 amino acids. Trimming stripped 4 bases from V and 6 bases from J, with 9 bases between. The DNA for the CDR3 is TGTGCCAGCAGCCCGGTAAGGGCCGGGGAGCTGTTTTTT. Translating it yields CASSPVRAGELFF.

This sequence joins TRBV5-1 and TRBJ1-2, with TRBD1 identical over 8 bases. Germline values: CDR1 SGHRS, CDR2 YFSETQ. This CDR3 spans 15 amino acids. V lost 4 bases and J lost 4; bases outside the gene matches: 9. Here the CDR3 DNA reads TGCGCCAGCAGCACCCCAGGGGGCGCGGGCTATGGCTACACCTTC. This encodes CASSTPGGAGYGYTF.

The V call is TRBV5-1, the J call TRBJ2-3, with TRBD2 matching over 9 bases. Trimming took 3 bases from V and 4 from J; bases not matched to a gene: 6. The CDR3 extends over 15 amino acids. Germline CDR1 reads SGHRS; CDR2 reads YFSETQ. CDR3 DNA: TGCGCCAGCAGCTCTAGCGGGATCGCGGCAGATACGCAGTATTTT. Translating gives CASSSSGIAADTQYF.

The CDR3 DNA follows: TGTGCCAGCAGCTTAATGGACCGAGATACGCAGTATTTT. Amino acid sequence: CASSLMDRDTQYF. The chain has TRBV7-2 and TRBJ2-3; D gene ambiguous. The CDR3 is 13 residues long. Trimming pared 2 bases from V and 5 bases from J, leaving 8 bases between. The V gene's germline CDR1 is SGHTA and CDR2 FQGNSA.

This rearrangement joins TRBV4-1 to TRBJ1-3; a weak D match, TRBD1 (5 bases). The germline V and J ends were trimmed by 0 bases and 2 bases, with 11 bases remaining between them. Germline lookup yields CDR1 MGHRA and CDR2 YSYEKL. This CDR3 contains 16 residues. CDR3 DNA: TGCGCCAGCAGCCAAGACGGTGGGGGGGCTGGAAACACCATATATTTT. Its translation is CASSQDGGGAGNTIYF.

V gene TRBV5-1 combines with J gene TRBJ1-1; no firm D call. The CDR3 length is 16 residues. Trimming left V 5 bases short and J 3 bases short, with 20 bases between. Germline CDR1 SGHRS, CDR2 YFSETQ. The CDR3 loop reads CASRLKIFPVDTEAFF. DNA for the CDR3: TGCGCCAGCAGATTAAAAATCTTTCCAGTAGACACTGAAGCTTTCTTT. Supplemented by reference TRBV5-1 and TRBJ1-1, the full variable domain reads KAGVTQTPRYLIKTRGQQVTLSCSPISGHRSVSWYQQTPGQGLQFLFEYFSETQRNKGNFPGRFSGRQFSNSRSEMNVSTLELGDSALYLCASRLKIFPVDTEAFFGQGTRLTVV.

V is TRBV11-3 and J is TRBJ2-2; 8 nucleotides match TRBD2. The CDR3 runs to 16 residues. V shed 5 bases and J 5 bases; nucleotides not matched to a gene: 10. The germline V gene encodes CDR1 SGHNT and CDR2 YENEEA. The CDR3 region is CASSPGVGGGTGELFF. The CDR3 bases are TGTGCCAGCAGCCCTGGGGTCGGGGGGGGAACCGGGGAGCTGTTTTTT.

Written as DNA, the CDR3 is TGCAGCGTTGAAGATAGACAGGGGCGCTATGGCTACACCTTC. It translates to CSVEDRQGRYGYTF. The V and J genes are TRBV29-1 and TRBJ1-2; 8 nucleotides line up with TRBD1. The CDR3 sequence is 14 residues long. Germline values: CDR1 SQVTM, CDR2 ANQGSEA. V was clipped by 0 bases and J by 4 bases; unmatched bases: 4.

In this sample, this clone turned up once. The chain employs TRBV6-5 and TRBJ2-1, with no clear D. CDR1 is MNHEY, CDR2 SVGAGI, per germline. V shed 2 bases and J shed 4 bases, with 9 bases lying between them. This CDR3 spans 14 amino acids. The CDR3 protein is CASSYTIGYNEQFF. The CDR3, as DNA: TGTGCCAGCAGTTACACCATTGGATACAATGAGCAGTTCTTC.

The genes are TRBV9 and TRBJ1-2, with D unresolved. Germline CDR1 and CDR2: SGDLS and YYNGEE. V lost 0 bases, J lost 2 bases, and 14 bases lay in between. This CDR3 is 16 amino acids long. The DNA for the CDR3 is TGTGCCAGCAGCGTAGACCCCTCCCCGGGGAACTATGGCTACACCTTC. It codes for CASSVDPSPGNYGYTF.

This chain links TRBV6-6 with TRBJ2-7; D possibly corresponds to TRBD2 (6 bases). The CDR3 length is 14 residues. Germline lookup yields CDR1 MNHNY and CDR2 SVGAGI (reference sequence). With 6 bases removed from V and 2 bases from J, the gap between germline ends came to 14 bases. The CDR3 bases are TGTGCCAGCAGCCTCGACTGGGGGGCCTACGAGCAGTACTTC. Its protein product is CASSLDWGAYEQYF.

The chain has TRBV19 and TRBJ1-1; 8 bases map to TRBD1. The CDR3 is made up of 16 amino acids. Germline CDR1 LNHDA, CDR2 SQIVND (reference sequence). With V trimmed by 5 bases and J by 1 base, 9 bases remained unmatched. CDR3 in amino acids: CASSPRGQGPNTEAFF. DNA for the CDR3: TGTGCCAGTAGTCCCAGGGGGCAGGGCCCGAACACTGAAGCTTTCTTT.

The chain is built from TRBV5-5 and TRBJ2-2; D unresolved. Looked up from germline, CDR1 is SGHKS and CDR2 is YYEKEE (reference sequence). V was clipped by 4 bases and J by 5 bases, with 6 bases between them. The CDR3 is 12 residues long. This chain's CDR3 is CASSLSTGELFF. DNA for the CDR3: TGTGCCAGCAGCCTCTCTACCGGGGAGCTGTTTTTT.

The V and J genes are TRBV20-1 and TRBJ2-7; tentative D call: TRBD2 (6 bases). V was trimmed by 6 bases and J by 3 bases, leaving 9 bases between them. The CDR3 is 11 amino acids. Germline values: CDR1 DFQATT, CDR2 SNEGSKA (reference sequence). CDR3: CSARRGYEQYF. CDR3 DNA sequence: TGCAGTGCAAGGAGGGGCTACGAGCAGTACTTC.

The J gene is TRBJ2-2, the V gene TRBV5-1; 9 bases map to TRBD2. CDR3 size: 16 residues. Germline values: CDR1 SGHRS, CDR2 YFSETQ. The V and J ends lost 3 bases and 0 bases, in that order; junction bases with no gene match: 3. CDR3 in amino acids: CASSSERGANTGELFF. The DNA for the CDR3 is TGCGCCAGCAGCTCGGAGCGGGGGGCGAACACCGGGGAGCTGTTTTTT.

J is TRBJ1-6 and V is TRBV5-1; a possible D gene is TRBD1 (6 bases). Germline V gene lookup returns CDR1 SGHRS and CDR2 YFSETQ. Trimming shortened V by 1 base and J by 9 bases, and 11 bases separated the two germline ends. CDR3 length: 14 amino acids. CDR3 DNA sequence: TGCGCCAGCAGCTTGACAGGGCAGGGTTCACCCCTCCACTTT. Translating gives CASSLTGQGSPLHF.

This clone was recorded only once. The chain has TRBV7-6 and TRBJ1-5; D is ambiguous. This CDR3 is 13 amino acids long. Germline V CDR1 and CDR2: SGHVS, FNYEAQ. V was clipped by 6 bases and J by 4 bases, with 10 bases between them. The CDR3 here is CASSYQENQPQHF. CDR3 DNA sequence: TGTGCCAGCAGTTACCAGGAGAATCAGCCCCAGCATTTT.

This clone was counted a single time. The chain recombines TRBV7-9 with TRBJ1-1; 8 nucleotides match TRBD1. Germline V gene data show CDR1 as SEHNR and CDR2 as FQNEAQ (reference sequence). The trim removed 5 bases at V and 1 base at J, leaving 3 bases unmatched. The CDR3 spans 14 residues. The CDR3 nucleotides read TGTGCCAGCAGCCTGGGACAGGCGAACACTGAAGCTTTCTTT. Its protein is CASSLGQANTEAFF.

This clone is deemed medium-sized (0.01 to 0.1%). This chain links TRBV2 with TRBJ2-7; 8 bases agree with TRBD1. V shed 7 bases and J 3 bases; nucleotides not matched to a gene: 8. Germline assignment: CDR1 SNHLY and CDR2 FYNNEI. This CDR3 is 14 amino acids long. The chain's CDR3 is CASILGQGFYEQYF. CDR3 in DNA: TGTGCCAGCATACTCGGACAGGGCTTCTACGAGCAGTACTTC.

The chain links TRBV15 to TRBJ1-5; 9 positions match TRBD1. Germline V lookup: CDR1 LNHNV, CDR2 YYDKDF (reference sequence). The V segment lost 3 bases and the J segment 5 bases; nucleotides outside the gene matches: 5. The CDR3 spans 15 residues. CDR3 in amino acids: CATSSVTGGYQPQHF. CDR3 sequence (DNA): TGTGCCACCAGCAGCGTGACAGGGGGGTATCAGCCCCAGCATTTT.

This chain uses TRBV9 with TRBJ2-7, with D possibly being TRBD2 (5 bases). This CDR3 contains 15 residues. Trimming removed 0 bases from V and 1 base from J, with 11 bases in between. CDR1 and CDR2 from the germline V gene are SGDLS and YYNGEE. The CDR3 coding sequence is TGTGCCAGCAGCGTAGAAGGGAGAGGATCCTACGAGCAGTACTTC. Its translation is CASSVEGRGSYEQYF.

This clone was detected a few times. The chain employs TRBV7-9 and TRBJ1-1; D possibly corresponds to TRBD1 (5 bases). The CDR3 covers 13 residues. Germline assignment: CDR1 SEHNR and CDR2 FQNEAQ (reference sequence). Trimming cost V 2 bases and J 7 bases, with 11 bases left between them. The CDR3, as DNA: TGTGCCAGCAGCTTACTTGGGGGGGGTGAAGCTTTCTTT. Translating it yields CASSLLGGGEAFF.

The chain recombines TRBV10-3 with TRBJ2-7; 10 bases line up with TRBD1. The V segment lost 10 bases and the J segment 3 bases; nucleotides outside the gene matches: 9. Germline CDR1 ENHRY, CDR2 SYGVKD. This CDR3 spans 14 amino acids. In nucleotides, the CDR3 is TGTGCCAGCTCACCGGGGACAGGGGACTACGAGCAGTACTTC. It is translated as CASSPGTGDYEQYF.

V gene TRBV7-2 combines with J gene TRBJ1-6, with TRBD1 matching over 10 bases. The CDR3 runs 16 residues. From germline, CDR1 is SGHTA and CDR2 FQGNSA. The V gene end was trimmed by 3 bases and the J gene end by 7 bases; junction bases not matched to a gene: 6. The CDR3 DNA reads as TGTGCCAGCAGCTTCATGGGACAGGGGAAAAATTCACCCCTCCACTTT. Its protein product is CASSFMGQGKNSPLHF.

The chain recombines TRBV27 with TRBJ1-1; 7 bases align to TRBD1. This CDR3 comprises 12 residues. The V and J ends lost 6 bases and 5 bases, in that order; junction bases with no gene match: 3. Per the germline V gene, CDR1 is MNHEY and CDR2 is SMNVEV (reference sequence). The CDR3 DNA reads TGTGCCAGCAGGACAGGGAGGACTGAAGCTTTCTTT. Its protein is CASRTGRTEAFF.

DNA for the CDR3: TGTGCCAGCAGCGTACTAGCGGATGACTACGAGCAGTACTTC. It codes for CASSVLADDYEQYF. This sequence joins TRBV9 and TRBJ2-7; 7 nucleotides agree with TRBD2. Germline CDR1 reads SGDLS; CDR2 reads YYNGEE. This CDR3 region has 14 residues. With 1 base clipped from V and 3 bases from J, the junction kept 4 bases outside the gene matches.